This TCR beta chain originates from a study of OX40 agonist ivuxolimab in advanced cancers. Study-level points and caveats: More expanded clones were seen, on average, in CD8+ T cells than in CD4+.

About this clone itself: Its antigen is unidentified.

Germline CDR1 is SGHNT and CDR2 is YENEEA. The CDR3 runs to 14 residues. V lost 2 bases to trimming and J lost 2 bases, with 10 bases between them. TCRdb's copy holds only in-frame clones and misses some; the assay was immunoSEQ multiplex PCR. This repertoire shows 10,000 to 15,000 clones, approximately 92% found once; its top ten account for approximately 80%. The source is an adult with an advanced solid tumor such as melanoma, head and neck, liver or kidney cancer. The chain uses TRBV11-3 and TRBJ2-7; D may be TRBD2 (7 bases). Specimen: CD4+ or CD8+ T cells sorted from blood, collected in a trial of the OX40 agonist ivuxolimab. CDR3 residues: CASSLLRGPYEQYF. The CDR3 DNA is TGTGCCAGCAGCTTATTGCGGGGGCCCTACGAGCAGTACTTC.